This entry features one T cell receptor beta chain sequence. Around 30,000 T cell genomes, or approximately 200 ng DNA, went into the sorted-subset replicate PCRs. Generated by immunoSEQ multiplex PCR, the TCRdb table keeps only in-frame clones and is missing some. This sample has millions of clones, with 85% to 95% found just once. These data come from a study of shared clonotypes between healthy human individuals. The donor cohort consisted entirely of Caucasian adults residing in Nashville, Tennessee. The clonotype comes from a young man in good health. Material for sequencing was naive CD4+ T cells sorted from blood. Regarding subset: CD45RA+ positively selected.

The CDR3 is CASSPTSGTNTGELFF. As DNA, the CDR3 is TGTGCCAGCTCGCCGACTAGCGGGACGAACACCGGGGAGCTGTTTTTT. The rearrangement uses TRBV18 and TRBJ2-2, with 11 bases that match TRBD2. Per germline, CDR1 KGHSH and CDR2 LQKENI. The junction had 3 bases not matched to a gene; V was cut back by 6 bases and J by 0 bases. The CDR3 length is 16 residues.